This is a list of T cell receptor beta chains from one sample in a study of T cells in Graves' hyperthyroidism and ophthalmopathy. Using its own MiXCR run on the multiplex PCR reads, TCRdb lists one record per CDR3 protein. Here the sample spans 200,000 to 250,000 distinct CDR3 sequences, over 15% being singletons. Sequencing input: blood. Receptors originate from a man in his fifties or sixties with Graves' hyperthyroidism. Both conserved end residues are part of each CDR3. D genes are given only for firm matches. Clone size is stated in some rows and not others, as once, few, many or a class when expanded.

TGTGCCAGCAGCTTAATGGTGACAGGATACAATGAGCAGTTCTTC | CASSLMVTGYNEQFF | TRBV7-3 | NA | many | TRBJ2-1
TGTGTCAGCAGCTTTGACATGAACACTGAAGCTTTCTTT | CVSSFDMNTEAFF | TRBV7-9 | NA | NA | TRBJ1-1
TGTGCCAGCTCACCATGGTACAGGGAAACTGGGGCCAACGTCCTGACTTTC | CASSPWYRETGANVLTF | TRBV18 | NA | few | TRBJ2-6
TGTGCCAGCAGCTTAGTAGCGGGGACAGGCTTCTACGAGCAGTACTTC | CASSLVAGTGFYEQYF | TRBV11-2 | NA | many | TRBJ2-7
TGCGCCAGCAGCTTGGGACTAGCGGATGGCTACGAGCAGTACTTC | CASSLGLADGYEQYF | TRBV5-1 | TRBD2 | few | TRBJ2-7
TGTGCCAGCAGCCAAGACGCTAGCGGGAGATGGGACACCGGGGAGCTGTTTTTT | CASSQDASGRWDTGELFF | TRBV3-1 | TRBD2 | many | TRBJ2-2
TGTGCCAGCAGCCCCGCTTGGGAGACCCAGTACTTC | CASSPAWETQYF | TRBV12-3/TRBV12-4 | NA | many | TRBJ2-5
TGTGCCAGCAGTTACGGGCTAGGCACCGGGGAGCTGTTTTTT | CASSYGLGTGELFF | TRBV6-5 | NA | many | TRBJ2-2
TGTGCCAGCAGCTCGGGACAGGGAAACTATGGCTACACCTTC | CASSSGQGNYGYTF | TRBV5-5 | TRBD1 | NA | TRBJ1-2
TGCGCCAGCAAGTGGACTAGCGGTTCCTACGAGCAGTACTTC | CASKWTSGSYEQYF | TRBV5-1 | TRBD2 | NA | TRBJ2-7
TGTGCCAGCAGAAAATCACAGGGCGGGGGAGAGACCCAGTACTTC | CASRKSQGGGETQYF | TRBV12-3/TRBV12-4 | NA | many | TRBJ2-5
TGCAGTGCTAGAGACCTTGTATTCGGTAATGAGCAGTTCTTC | CSARDLVFGNEQFF | TRBV20-1 | NA | many | TRBJ2-1
TGTGCCAGCAGCCGCCTTGGGGCGGACGAGCAGTACTTC | CASSRLGADEQYF | TRBV7-8 | NA | many | TRBJ2-7
TGCAGTGCTAGGATGGGGGGAAGCGGGGTCTCCTACGAGCAGTACTTC | CSARMGGSGVSYEQYF | TRBV20-1 | TRBD2 | few | TRBJ2-7
TGTGCCAGCTCATCATACGAAGAGACCCAGTACTTC | CASSSYEETQYF | TRBV18 | NA | many | TRBJ2-5
TGTGCCAGCAGTTTTCGGGGGGGCTATGGCTACACCTTC | CASSFRGGYGYTF | TRBV12-3/TRBV12-4 | NA | many | TRBJ1-2
TGTGCCAGCAGTTTAGGGGTAAGGGGGGGATTACGTCTCTCCTACAATGAGCAGTTCTTC | CASSLGVRGGLRLSYNEQFF | TRBV12-3/TRBV12-4 | NA | many | TRBJ2-1
TGCGGTGCTCCAGTAGGGACCGCTCAAGAGACCCAGTACTTC | CGAPVGTAQETQYF | TRBV20-1 | NA | NA | TRBJ2-5
TGCGCCAGCAGCCAAGCAGGGACAGGGCTAGAGACCCAGTACTTC | CASSQAGTGLETQYF | TRBV4-1 | TRBD1 | few | TRBJ2-5
TGTGCCAGCAGTTTAGACAGGGATGATCAAGAGACCCAGTACTTC | CASSLDRDDQETQYF | TRBV28 | TRBD1 | many | TRBJ2-5
TGTGCCAGCAGCTTATCGAGCTCCTACGAGCAGTACTTC | CASSLSSSYEQYF | TRBV11-2 | NA | many | TRBJ2-7
TGTGCCAGCAGTTACTCTCTAGCGGGAGGGTTGAATGAGCAGTTCTTC | CASSYSLAGGLNEQFF | TRBV6-2/TRBV6-3 | TRBD2 | NA | TRBJ2-1
TGCAGTGTCACGGGACAGGGGGGATTCTACGAGCAGTACTTC | CSVTGQGGFYEQYF | TRBV20-1 | TRBD1 | NA | TRBJ2-7
TGTGCCAGCAGTTCCGACCCCCATGGGACAGCCCATGGCTACACCTTC | CASSSDPHGTAHGYTF | TRBV27 | TRBD1 | few | TRBJ1-2
TGCGCCAGCAGCCAAGGACCGATGGAGGGCAGTGAAGCTTTCTTT | CASSQGPMEGSEAFF | TRBV4-1 | NA | many | TRBJ1-1
TGTGCCAGCAATGTGGAGGCAGGGGGCGGTTACGAGCAGTACTTC | CASNVEAGGGYEQYF | TRBV6-1 | TRBD1 | many | TRBJ2-7
TGTGCCAGCAGTTTTCAAGGTGGCGGAAACACCATATATTTT | CASSFQGGGNTIYF | TRBV12-3/TRBV12-4 | NA | many | TRBJ1-3
TGTGCCAGCAGCCAAGGGACTAGGGGACTGGGGGCCCAGTACTTC | CASSQGTRGLGAQYF | TRBV3-1 | TRBD2 | NA | TRBJ2-5
TGCGCCAGCAGCCAAGAGACTAGGGGACAGGGGACTGAAAAACTGTTTTTT | CASSQETRGQGTEKLFF | TRBV4-1 | TRBD1 | NA | TRBJ1-4
TGTGCCAGCAGTTTGGACAACAATCAGCCCCAGCATTTT | CASSLDNNQPQHF | TRBV6-1 | NA | many | TRBJ1-5
TGCGCCAGCAAGTCGGGGGGGTCCCAAGAGACCCAGTACTTC | CASKSGGSQETQYF | TRBV5-1 | TRBD2 | few | TRBJ2-5
TGTGCCAGCAGCTTGGTTGAGGCAGGGGCCAACGTCCTGACTTTC | CASSLVEAGANVLTF | TRBV5-4 | NA | NA | TRBJ2-6
TGTGCCAGCAGCAACAAAGAACAAGGACTAGCGGGATACCAAGAGACCCAGTACTTC | CASSNKEQGLAGYQETQYF | TRBV7-2 | TRBD2 | NA | TRBJ2-5
TGTGCCAGCTCACCACCAATTGGTCAGGGGGCTAGGAATGAGCAGTTCTTC | CASSPPIGQGARNEQFF | TRBV18 | TRBD1 | NA | TRBJ2-1
TGTGCCAGCAGTTCCACCGCCGGGACAGGTTTCCCCCGGACTAGCGGGAACACACAAGAGACCCAGTACTTC | CASSSTAGTGFPRTSGNTQETQYF | TRBV12-3/TRBV12-4 | TRBD2 | NA | TRBJ2-5
TGTGCCAGCAGCTTACAATTGACAGTGAATGAAAAACTGTTTTTT | CASSLQLTVNEKLFF | TRBV7-8 | NA | NA | TRBJ1-4
TGTGCCAGCGAGGGGGGACTAGCGGGAGGTGGTGAGACCCAGTACTTC | CASEGGLAGGGETQYF | TRBV7-8 | TRBD2 | NA | TRBJ2-5
TGTGCCAGCAGATATAGCAATCAGCCCCAGCATTTT | CASRYSNQPQHF | TRBV28 | NA | NA | TRBJ1-5